This TCR beta chain was recorded in a study of blood T cell repertoires in COVID-19. Germline V gene data show CDR1 as LGHDT and CDR2 as YNNKEL (reference sequence). The germline V and J ends were trimmed by 0 bases and 3 bases, with 9 bases remaining between them. This CDR3 region has 16 residues. The repertoire was sequenced with immunoSEQ multiplex PCR; TCRdb's copy has only in-frame clones and lacks some. The profile shows 250,000 to 300,000 clones, approximately 88% of them singletons. Recovered status applied to Cohort 3 donors who had two consecutive negative PCRs. It also applied to those with clearance or with symptom resolution.

The specimen was PBMCs or T cells enriched from blood (not recorded which). The chain links TRBV3-1 (or the pseudogene TRBV3-2) to TRBJ1-6; possibly TRBD1 for D (5 bases). The receptor comes from a woman between 25 and 40 years old who had recovered from COVID-19. Here the CDR3 reads CASSQEMTVYNSPLHF. CDR3 coding DNA: TGTGCCAGCAGCCAAGAGATGACAGTCTATAATTCACCCCTCCACTTT.